These 30 T cell receptor beta chains share one sample of origin, sequenced in a study of blood T cell repertoires in COVID-19. Profiling relied on immunoSEQ multiplex PCR, and the TCRdb table lists in-frame clones only, not all of them. The sample carries approximately 140,000 clones, about 86% recorded once. The sample comprised PBMCs or T cells enriched from blood (not recorded which). These receptors were taken from a man aged 35 to 55 with acute COVID-19.

V usage is TRBV9 and J usage is TRBJ2-1, with 11 bases aligning to TRBD2. Germline loops: CDR1 SGDLS, CDR2 YYNGEE. Trimming cost V 3 bases and J 2 bases; bases outside gene matches: 4. The CDR3 has 16 amino acids. The CDR3 DNA is TGTGCCAGCAGCGCCAGTAGCGGGGGGGCCTACAATGAGCAGTTCTTC. This translates into CASSASSGGAYNEQFF.

This clone was seen a few times. The gene calls are TRBV28 and TRBJ2-7, with 11 bases identical to TRBD1. From germline, CDR1 is MDHEN and CDR2 SYDVKM. This CDR3 is built from 13 residues. V lost 8 bases and J lost 6; bases outside the gene matches: 6. CDR3 amino acids: CASLGQGASEQYF. The DNA of the CDR3 is TGTGCCAGCCTCGGACAGGGGGCATCCGAGCAGTACTTC. The whole variable domain, filled in from reference TRBV28 and TRBJ2-7, reads DVKVTQSSRYLVKRTGEKVFLECVQDMDHENMFWYRQDPGLGLRLIYFSYDVKMKEKGDIPEGYSVSREKKERFSLILESASTNQTSMYLCASLGQGASEQYFGPGTRLTVT.

The chain has TRBV7-8 and TRBJ2-7, with 16 bases lining up with TRBD2. Germline V lookup: CDR1 SGHVS, CDR2 FQNEAQ. The CDR3 is 20 residues long. J was trimmed by 3 bases and V by 1 base; bases with no gene match: 12. The CDR3 region has the DNA TGTGCCAGCAGCTTAGTTGCCGGGACTAGCGGGGGGGCCTCCTTCTACGAGCAGTACTTC. This encodes CASSLVAGTSGGASFYEQYF.

This chain links TRBV2 with TRBJ2-2, with 9 bases matching TRBD2. With V trimmed by 3 bases and J by 3 bases, 5 bases remained unmatched. This CDR3 contains 16 residues. Germline CDR1 reads SNHLY; CDR2 reads FYNNEI. The CDR3 DNA follows: TGTGCCAGCAGTGAGAGAATAGCGGGGGACACCGGGGAGCTGTTTTTT. Residues: CASSERIAGDTGELFF. Complete variable domain (other parts from reference TRBV2 and TRBJ2-2): EPEVTQTPSHQVTQMGQEVILRCVPISNHLYFYWYRQILGQKVEFLVSFYNNEISEKSEIFDDQFSVERPDGSNFTLKIRSTKLEDSAMYFCASSERIAGDTGELFFGEGSRLTVL.

V gene TRBV2 combines with J gene TRBJ2-1; 10 bases map to TRBD2. Germline V lookup: CDR1 SNHLY, CDR2 FYNNEI. The V and J ends lost 8 bases and 9 bases, in that order; junction bases with no gene match: 10. CDR3 length: 14 amino acids. CDR3 residues: CASHFSGGQGEQFF. CDR3 coding DNA: TGTGCCAGCCATTTTAGCGGGGGGCAGGGTGAGCAGTTCTTC.

This clone has only a few counts. Here the CDR3 DNA reads TGTGCCAGCTCAGCGGGCGGGGAGACCCAGTACTTC. Protein: CASSAGGETQYF. The chain uses TRBV2 and TRBJ2-5; D is possibly TRBD2 (6 bases). V dropped 8 bases and J dropped 5 bases, with 12 bases sitting between them. Germline values: CDR1 SNHLY, CDR2 FYNNEI. The CDR3 has 12 residues.

This chain links TRBV29-1 with TRBJ1-2; D gene unclear. The CDR3 is 14 residues long. V was pared by 6 bases and J by 0 bases, with 14 bases between. Germline V gives CDR1 SQVTM, CDR2 ANQGSEA. Here the CDR3 DNA reads TGCAGCGTGGGAGCTCGGGCCCCTAACTATGGCTACACCTTC. It yields the protein CSVGARAPNYGYTF.

The V gene is TRBV28, the J gene TRBJ1-3, with 9 positions matching TRBD1. Germline V lookup: CDR1 MDHEN, CDR2 SYDVKM. The ends lost 3 bases at V and 4 bases at J; junction bases unmatched: 4. The CDR3 consists of 15 residues. The CDR3 reads CASSLGTGIGNTIYF. In nucleotides, the CDR3 is TGTGCCAGCAGTTTGGGGACAGGGATCGGAAACACCATATATTTT.

The rearrangement links TRBV2 to TRBJ2-2, with 10 bases that match TRBD1. Looked up from germline, CDR1 is SNHLY and CDR2 is FYNNEI. The V and J ends lost 4 bases and 5 bases, in that order; junction bases with no gene match: 1. The CDR3 runs to 14 residues. CDR3 protein: CASSVDRGTGELFF. DNA for the CDR3: TGTGCCAGCAGTGTGGACAGGGGGACCGGGGAGCTGTTTTTT. The full variable domain, with the rest looked up from reference TRBV2 and TRBJ2-2, is EPEVTQTPSHQVTQMGQEVILRCVPISNHLYFYWYRQILGQKVEFLVSFYNNEISEKSEIFDDQFSVERPDGSNFTLKIRSTKLEDSAMYFCASSVDRGTGELFFGEGSRLTVL.

This chain joins TRBV6-5 and TRBJ1-2; 9 positions match TRBD1. Germline CDR1 and CDR2: MNHEY and SVGAGI. This CDR3 has 13 residues. After removal of 8 bases from V and 5 bases from J, the junction contained 6 bases not matched to a gene. DNA of the CDR3: TGTGCCAGCCTTCCGGGACAGGGTTATGGCTACACCTTC. Protein sequence: CASLPGQGYGYTF.

In its sample, this clone was seen a few times. V gene TRBV7-9 combines with J gene TRBJ1-2; tentative D call: TRBD1 (5 bases). Germline CDR1 SEHNR, CDR2 FQNEAQ (reference sequence). The CDR3 spans 14 residues. The V and J ends lost 2 bases and 4 bases respectively, with 11 bases between them. The CDR3 loop reads CASSLSGLVYGYTF. For the CDR3, the DNA is TGTGCCAGCAGCTTATCAGGGCTTGTCTATGGCTACACCTTC.

This clone has a handful of counts. The CDR3 coding sequence is TGTGCCAGCAGTGAGGGCAGTTTGAGCTACGAGCAGTACTTC. Translation: CASSEGSLSYEQYF. V gene TRBV2 combines with J gene TRBJ2-7; D unresolved. Trimming took off 3 bases at V and 3 bases at J, with 12 bases between the two ends. The CDR3 has 14 residues. Germline V lookup: CDR1 SNHLY, CDR2 FYNNEI.

The sample holds one count of this clone. V usage is TRBV7-8 and J usage is TRBJ1-5; weak D call: TRBD1 (5 bases). V lost 2 bases and J lost 4, with 15 bases in between. The V gene's germline CDR1 is SGHVS and CDR2 FQNEAQ. The CDR3 runs to 16 residues. CDR3 loop: CASSLMGQVGNQPQHF. CDR3 nucleotide sequence: TGTGCCAGCAGCTTAATGGGGCAGGTTGGGAATCAGCCCCAGCATTTT.

The CDR3 here is CASSEGAAGREKLFF. The CDR3 nucleotides are TGTGCCAGCAGTGAAGGGGCCGCGGGTCGGGAAAAACTGTTTTTT. The rearrangement uses TRBV6-1 and TRBJ1-4; D gene uncertain. The ends were cut back, 1 base at V and 8 bases at J, with 14 bases in the middle. Per the germline V gene, CDR1 is MNHNS and CDR2 is SASEGT. The CDR3 runs to 15 residues.

As DNA, the CDR3 is TGTGCCAGCAGCCCAAACACCGGGGAGCTGTTTTTT. It is translated as CASSPNTGELFF. The V call is TRBV7-8, the J call TRBJ2-2; no definite D call. CDR1 and CDR2 (germline): SGHVS, FQNEAQ. The CDR3 has 12 residues. Trimming removed 5 bases from V and 2 bases from J, with 3 bases in between.

This clone was observed a handful of times. V usage is TRBV5-1 and J usage is TRBJ1-4, with TRBD1 as a possible D gene (5 bases). With 4 bases removed from V and 8 bases from J, the gap between germline ends came to 21 bases. The CDR3 has 16 amino acids. Looked up from germline, CDR1 is SGHRS and CDR2 is YFSETQ. CDR3 coding DNA: TGCGCCAGCAGCCCTGGGGGGGTACAAGTAGGAGAAAAACTGTTTTTT. Protein sequence: CASSPGGVQVGEKLFF.

The chain links TRBV21-1 to TRBJ2-2; the DNA was not compared with TRBD2, the D call given in the table. TRBV21-1 is a recognized pseudogene. CDR3 length: 15 amino acids. Here the CDR3 reads CASSKEERFTGELFF. The CDR3 region has the DNA TGTGCCAGCAGCAAAGAAGAGCGGTTCACCGGGGAGCTGTTTTTT.

This chain links TRBV25-1 with TRBJ2-1, with 9 bases matching TRBD1. The V gene's germline CDR1 is MGHDK and CDR2 SYGVNS. Losses at the gene ends were 6 bases for V and 6 bases for J; bases not matched to a gene: 12. This CDR3 comprises 16 residues. CDR3 amino acids: CASRPSEGQGPNEQFF. The CDR3 nucleotides read TGTGCCAGCAGGCCCTCCGAGGGACAGGGTCCCAATGAGCAGTTCTTC.

The chain recombines TRBV19 with TRBJ2-3, with 11 bases lining up with TRBD2. The CDR3 sequence is 16 residues long. The V gene's germline CDR1 is LNHDA and CDR2 SQIVND (reference sequence). The trim removed 4 bases at V and 9 bases at J, leaving 12 bases unmatched. The CDR3 loop reads CASSKTSGGPPGTQYF. As DNA, the CDR3 is TGTGCCAGTAGTAAAACTAGCGGGGGACCTCCGGGGACGCAGTATTTT.

J is TRBJ2-3 and V is TRBV7-3; D is perhaps TRBD2 (7 bases). Trimming removed 1 base from V and 8 bases from J, with 13 bases in between. From germline, CDR1 is SGHTA and CDR2 FQGTGA. This CDR3 comprises 14 residues. This CDR3 reads CASSLIGGLPTQYF. The CDR3 coding sequence is TGTGCCAGCAGCTTAATCGGGGGGCTGCCTACGCAGTATTTT.

This chain joins TRBV11-2 and TRBJ2-6; a weak D match, TRBD1 (6 bases). CDR3 length equals 18 residues. CDR1 is SGHAT, CDR2 FQNNGV, per germline. V was shortened by 0 bases and J by 0 bases, with 12 bases between the two germline ends. As DNA, the CDR3 is TGTGCCAGCAGCTTAGATCGGACAGCCTCCTCTGGGGCCAACGTCCTGACTTTC. Its protein product is CASSLDRTASSGANVLTF.

This chain links TRBV13 with TRBJ2-5, with 7 bases lining up with TRBD2. With 5 bases clipped from V and 1 base from J, the junction kept 10 bases outside the gene matches. The CDR3 consists of 16 residues. Per the germline V gene, CDR1 is PRHDT and CDR2 is FYEKMQ (reference sequence). CDR3 sequence (DNA): TGTGCCAGCAGCCGGCGTCAGGGAGGGCCCCAAGAGACCCAGTACTTC. Protein: CASSRRQGGPQETQYF.

The chain links TRBV2 to TRBJ1-1; unclear D gene. Deletions cut 4 bases from V and 6 bases from J, with 9 bases between. Germline V CDR1 and CDR2: SNHLY, FYNNEI. The CDR3 runs to 12 residues. CDR3 DNA sequence: TGTGCCAGCAGTGTGGCATTCTCTGAAGCTTTCTTT. It encodes CASSVAFSEAFF.

This clone was detected once. The chain carries TRBV5-1 and TRBJ2-5; 9 bases are a match to TRBD1. The germline V gene has CDR1 SGHRS and CDR2 YFSETQ. V shed 3 bases and J 1 base; nucleotides not matched to a gene: 1. The CDR3 is 14 residues long. CDR3 nucleotides: TGCGCCAGCAGCTGGGGACAGGGCCAAGAGACCCAGTACTTC. As protein: CASSWGQGQETQYF.

This clone was detected a few times. CDR3 sequence (DNA): TGTGCCAGCAGCTTGTTTGGCCGCCTGAAGCCCCAGCATTTT. Translating gives CASSLFGRLKPQHF. The chain is built from TRBV5-5 and TRBJ1-5; D remains unclear. The germline V gene has CDR1 SGHKS and CDR2 YYEKEE (reference sequence). The CDR3 is 14 residues long. V was pared by 1 base and J by 8 bases, with 13 bases between.

V is TRBV6-5 and J is TRBJ2-7; 7 bases fit TRBD1. The CDR3 totals 14 residues. Germline CDR1 MNHEY, CDR2 SVGAGI. V lost 5 bases to trimming and J lost 0 bases; unmatched junction nucleotides: 4. As DNA, the CDR3 is TGTGCCAGCAGTCAACAGGGGCCCTCCTACGAGCAGTACTTC. Translated, it gives CASSQQGPSYEQYF.

The CDR3 protein is CASSLRTGYQETQYF. Here the CDR3 DNA reads TGTGCCAGCAGCTTACGGACAGGTTACCAAGAGACCCAGTACTTC. This chain joins TRBV7-2 and TRBJ2-5; 7 positions agree with TRBD1. CDR3 length: 15 residues. Germline-derived CDR1 and CDR2 are SGHTA and FQGNSA. V was clipped by 2 bases and J by 0 bases; unmatched bases: 3.

The chain recombines TRBV3-1 (or the pseudogene TRBV3-2) with TRBJ2-5; 8 bases are shared with TRBD2. The CDR3 contains 14 residues. V was clipped by 3 bases and J by 4 bases; unmatched bases: 4. Looked up from germline, CDR1 is LGHDT and CDR2 is YNNKEL (reference sequence). CDR3 amino acids: CASSQRLAGETQYF. The CDR3, as DNA: TGTGCCAGCAGCCAGCGTCTAGCGGGAGAGACCCAGTACTTC.

The CDR3 loop is CASSDGTGGTDTQYF. The CDR3 DNA reads as TGTGCCAGCAGTGACGGGACAGGGGGCACAGATACGCAGTATTTT. V and J are TRBV6-4 and TRBJ2-3; 10 bases agree with TRBD1. J gave up 1 base and V 2 bases, and 0 bases lay outside the gene matches. Per germline, CDR1 MRHNA and CDR2 SNTAGT. The CDR3 is 15 residues long.

J is TRBJ1-6 and V is TRBV10-2; 8 bases align to TRBD1. The CDR3 has 15 residues. Per the germline V gene, CDR1 is WSHSY and CDR2 is SAAADI. Trimming took 3 bases from V and 10 from J; bases not matched to a gene: 8. Written as DNA, the CDR3 is TGCGCCAGCAGTGATTTCGACAGGGGCTACTCACCCCTCCACTTT. Residues: CASSDFDRGYSPLHF.